The rows below give T cell receptor beta chains drawn from one sample of a study of T cells after posttransplantation cyclophosphamide. The data were produced by immunoSEQ multiplex PCR, yet TCRdb's version contains in-frame clones alone and is incomplete. Observed in the sample are 5,000 to 5,500 clones, none of them singletons. The input for sequencing was PBMCs, taken after allogeneic stem cell transplant with posttransplant cyclophosphamide. These receptors were taken from a female patient in her 30s who received an allogeneic stem cell transplant from an unrelated donor, was CMV-positive, and had acute and chronic GVHD. Some T cells may possibly be graft donor cells. Both conserved end residues are part of each CDR3. A D gene is named only where the DNA matches it firmly. Rows may omit the clone size; those that give it use once, few, many or a size class.

abundance,j_gene,d_gene,v_gene,CDR3nt,CDR3aa
many,TRBJ2-3,TRBD1,TRBV14,TGTGCCAGCAGCCCCCTGGGGACAGGTGTCACAGATACGCAGTATTTT,CASSPLGTGVTDTQYF
many,TRBJ2-7,TRBD1,TRBV10-3,TGTGCCACCTCAGGGGGCAGGTACGAGCAGTACTTC,CATSGGRYEQYF
many,TRBJ2-7,TRBD1,TRBV5-1,TGCGCCAGCAGCTTCACGTATTCCGGGACAGGGCGTGAGCAGTACTTC,CASSFTYSGTGREQYF
few,TRBJ2-7,.,TRBV29-1,TGCAGCGTTGAATTCGCAGGCACCTACGAGCAGTACTTC,CSVEFAGTYEQYF
many,TRBJ1-1,TRBD1,TRBV11-2,TGTGCCAGCAGCGGGGACAGAAACACTGAAGCTTTCTTT,CASSGDRNTEAFF
.,TRBJ2-5,TRBD1,TRBV12-5,TGTGCTAGTGGTCTTTCCCCGGGACAGGGCCAAGAGACCCAGTACTTC,CASGLSPGQGQETQYF
many,TRBJ2-5,.,TRBV5-4,TGTGCCAGCAGCTTGGGGGCCCAGCAGCAAGAGACCCAGTACTTC,CASSLGAQQQETQYF
many,TRBJ1-2,TRBD1,TRBV18,TGTGCCAGCTCACCACCGTCGTTCACAGGGGGCCACTCCGGCTACACCTTC,CASSPPSFTGGHSGYTF
many,TRBJ2-3,.,TRBV2,TGTGCCAGCAGTATAGACGGGACAGATACGCAGTATTTT,CASSIDGTDTQYF
many,TRBJ1-5,.,TRBV6-6,TGTGCCAGCGGGCCCGACGGTGGGAATCAGCCCCAGCATTTT,CASGPDGGNQPQHF
many,TRBJ2-5,.,TRBV18,TGTGCCAGCTCTTCCCAGCGGGCGTACCAAGAGACCCAGTACTTC,CASSSQRAYQETQYF
many,TRBJ2-3,.,TRBV10-2,TGCGCCACTTCGGAGGGGCCCTTGGGGCTTTTAGATACGCAGTATTTT,CATSEGPLGLLDTQYF
.,TRBJ2-3,.,TRBV30,TGTGCCTGGAGGGGAGCAGATACGCAGTATTTT,CAWRGADTQYF
many,TRBJ2-2,.,TRBV4-1,TGCGCCAGCAGCCAAGAAGGCAGGGTGAGCACCGGGGAGCTGTTTTTT,CASSQEGRVSTGELFF